This T cell receptor (beta chain) is drawn from a study of tumor-infiltrating lymphocytes in primary liver carcinoma. The CDR3 has 12 amino acids. Germline lookup yields CDR1 SEHNR and CDR2 FQNEAQ (reference sequence). V shed 6 bases and J 8 bases; nucleotides not matched to a gene: 3. Study results and limitations: Tumors carried a top-250-clone fraction significantly exceeding that of blood (p = 0.039).

Worth noting for this clonotype: Its antigen is unidentified. A single base separates this from a much larger clone, so it may be a read error.

The template, about 550 ng total RNA, yielded TCR beta cDNA made with a constant-region primer. Investigators got TCR beta libraries out of three nested multiplex PCR rounds, done with slightly modified ARM-PCR. TRBV1-TRBV30 forward and Cbeta reverse primers drove the first two roughly 11-cycle rounds. TCRdb called the multiplex PCR reads again in MiXCR, with one record for every CDR3 protein. This repertoire shows about 120,000 distinct CDR3 sequences, 55% to 70% found once; its top ten account for more than 8%. Without any cell sorting, 20-30 mg of bulk tissue yielded co-extracted RNA and DNA. The chain joins TRBV7-9 to TRBJ2-4; 8 bases fit TRBD2. The sample was tumor-adjacent normal liver tissue. The origin of this receptor is a woman aged 60 to 75 with primary liver carcinoma and hepatitis B virus infection. CDR3 in DNA: TGTGCCAGCAGTCTCGGGGGGGACATTCAGTACTTC. This sequence encodes CASSLGGDIQYF.